Below are 19 T cell receptor beta chains sequenced from a single sample in a study of T and B cells in COVID-19 patients. BIOMED2 TRB-A/B primer pools were used in multiplex TRB PCR. TCRdb itself ran the multiplex PCR reads through MiXCR, one entry per CDR3 protein. The sample lists around 8,000 distinct CDR3 sequences, about 27% occurring once. Blood genomic DNA input for TRB amplification was 250-500 ng. The specimen sequenced was blood. These receptors were obtained from a human donor with active COVID-19.

The genes are TRBV12-3 or TRBV12-4 and TRBJ2-1; 9 bases map to TRBD1. The CDR3 sequence is 15 residues long. V was pared by 6 bases and J by 10 bases, with 13 bases of the junction left unmatched. The CDR3, as DNA: TGTGCCAGCAGCCTTGGGGGGACAGGGTCCGCCGAGCAGTTCTTC. Protein product: CASSLGGTGSAEQFF.

This clonotype is deemed medium-sized. This chain links TRBV6-5 with TRBJ1-6; tentatively, D is TRBD1 (5 bases). Germline V gene sequence: CDR1 MNHEY, CDR2 SVGAGI. There are 15 residues in the CDR3. V was cut by 4 bases and J by 6 bases, with 13 bases left in between. CDR3 bases: TGTGCCAGCAGTTGGGCCGGGACTGCTAATTCACCCCTCCACTTT. This encodes CASSWAGTANSPLHF.

The chain uses TRBV27 and TRBJ1-5, with 8 bases lining up with TRBD1. Trimming at V came to 4 bases and at J to 0 bases, leaving 5 bases not matched to a gene. CDR1 and CDR2 from the germline V gene are MNHEY and SMNVEV (reference sequence). The CDR3 length is 16 residues. DNA for the CDR3: TGTGCCAGCAGTTCGACAGGGGAACATAGCAATCAGCCCCAGCATTTT. It yields the protein CASSSTGEHSNQPQHF.

Ten or more counts support this clonotype. The J gene is TRBJ2-3, the V gene TRBV6-1, with D perhaps TRBD1 (7 bases). This CDR3 has 15 residues. V lost 8 bases and J lost 2, with 17 bases in between. Germline V CDR1 and CDR2: MNHNS, SASEGT. The CDR3 loop is CASDDGGQITDTQYF. DNA of the CDR3: TGTGCCAGCGATGACGGGGGACAGATCACAGATACGCAGTATTTT.

This clonotype was detected only a few times. The chain employs TRBV6-5 and TRBJ1-2; 10 bases map to TRBD1. With 6 bases clipped from V and 4 bases from J, the junction kept 8 bases outside the gene matches. In germline, CDR1 is MNHEY, CDR2 SVGAGI. There are 15 residues in the CDR3. The DNA for the CDR3 is TGTGCCAGCAGCCCCCCGACAGGGGGCCCCTATGGCTACACCTTC. Protein: CASSPPTGGPYGYTF.

V gene TRBV5-5 combines with J gene TRBJ2-7; D is unresolved. CDR1 and CDR2 from the germline V gene are SGHKS and YYEKEE (reference sequence). V was cut by 2 bases and J by 0 bases, with 6 bases left in between. The CDR3 is 13 amino acids. The CDR3 DNA follows: TGTGCCAGCAGCTTTGACCTCTCCTACGAGCAGTACTTC. Its protein is CASSFDLSYEQYF.

By share, this clonotype ranks as medium-sized. The V gene is TRBV12-3 or TRBV12-4, the J gene TRBJ2-1; D possibly corresponds to TRBD2 (5 bases). The CDR3 is 14 residues long. The V end lost 8 bases, the J end lost 6 bases, and 17 bases lay between the germline ends. CDR3 residues: CASGPTRVGNEQFF. Written as DNA, the CDR3 is TGTGCCAGCGGACCGACGAGGGTCGGCAATGAGCAGTTCTTC.

The chain joins TRBV27 to TRBJ1-2; the match to TRBD1 covers 7 bases. CDR1 MNHEY and CDR2 SMNVEV come from the germline V gene (reference sequence). Trimming at V came to 5 bases and at J to 0 bases, leaving 9 bases not matched to a gene. CDR3 length: 16 residues. CDR3 nucleotides: TGTGCCAGCAGTCCCCACAGGGGACAGACTAACTATGGCTACACCTTC. Translating it yields CASSPHRGQTNYGYTF.

By sample fraction, this clonotype is medium-sized. The rearrangement uses TRBV7-4 and TRBJ2-4, with TRBD1 as a possible D gene (6 bases). Per germline, CDR1 SGHVT and CDR2 SQSDAQ. The V gene lost 5 bases and the J gene lost 3 bases, with 20 bases spanning the gap. The CDR3 covers 17 residues. The CDR3 nucleotides are TGTGCCAGCAGCCCAATTTGGGACACGATATTCAAAAACATTCAGTACTTC. It specifies CASSPIWDTIFKNIQYF.

In its sample, this clonotype was seen a few times. V usage is TRBV6-2 or TRBV6-3 and J usage is TRBJ2-5, with D possibly being TRBD1 or TRBD2 (6 bases each). V was clipped by 2 bases and J by 3 bases, with 13 bases between them. The CDR3 extends over 15 amino acids. Germline V gives CDR1 MNHEY, CDR2 SVGEGT. The CDR3 DNA reads TGTGCCAGCAGTTACGGGGGGCCTTGGGAAGAGACCCAGTACTTC. It codes for CASSYGGPWEETQYF.

This clonotype was seen a handful of times. This chain joins TRBV5-6 and TRBJ2-7, with 7 bases that match TRBD2. The germline CDR1 and CDR2 sequences are SGHDT and YYEEEE. This CDR3 has 17 amino acids. The J segment lost 5 bases and the V segment lost 0 bases, leaving 14 bases of the junction unmatched. CDR3 amino acids: CASSLDREARLRDEQYF. The DNA of the CDR3 is TGTGCCAGCAGCTTGGACCGGGAGGCAAGGCTGAGGGACGAGCAGTACTTC.

This clonotype was counted only a few times. The chain uses TRBV7-6 and TRBJ1-2; perhaps TRBD1 as D (5 bases). The length of the CDR3 is 15 residues. Deletions cut 5 bases from V and 8 bases from J, with 21 bases between. Germline CDR1 and CDR2: SGHVS and FNYEAQ. In DNA form, the CDR3 reads TGTGCCAGCAGCCCCCAAGAAGTGGGGGTGGGAGGCTACACCTTC. Translation gives CASSPQEVGVGGYTF.

V usage is TRBV20-1 and J usage is TRBJ2-3; 9 bases match TRBD2. V shed 1 base, J shed 2 bases, and the junction held 10 bases outside the gene matches. Germline V lookup: CDR1 DFQATT, CDR2 SNEGSKA (reference sequence). The CDR3 contains 17 residues. CDR3 in amino acids: CSARVLGTSSLTDTQYF. The DNA of the CDR3 is TGCAGTGCTAGAGTGCTCGGGACTAGCTCCCTCACAGATACGCAGTATTTT.

This clonotype occurred a few times. The J gene is TRBJ2-7, the V gene TRBV5-4; 8 nucleotides line up with TRBD1. V trimming: 4 bases; J trimming: 6 bases; junction bases outside the gene matches: 6. The CDR3 consists of 13 residues. CDR1 and CDR2 from the germline V gene are SGHNT and YYREEE (reference sequence). The CDR3 region is CASSTRDRGEQYF. CDR3 bases: TGTGCCAGCAGCACCCGTGACAGGGGCGAGCAGTACTTC.

This clonotype appeared a few times. This chain joins TRBV6-4 and TRBJ2-3; either TRBD1 or TRBD2 may fit D (5 bases each). From germline, CDR1 is MRHNA and CDR2 SNTAGT. V was cut by 3 bases and J by 4 bases, with 11 bases left in between. CDR3 size: 14 residues. CDR3: CASSDRGVADTQYF. Written as DNA, the CDR3 is TGTGCCAGCAGTGATCGAGGGGTTGCAGATACGCAGTATTTT.

This rearrangement joins TRBV5-4 to TRBJ1-2; 11 nucleotides agree with TRBD1. Germline V gives CDR1 SGHNT, CDR2 YYREEE (reference sequence). This CDR3 has 14 amino acids. Losses at the gene ends were 3 bases for V and 5 bases for J; bases not matched to a gene: 3. The CDR3 nucleotides are TGTGCCAGCAGCTCCGGGACAGGGGGTTATGGCTACACCTTC. Translation gives CASSSGTGGYGYTF.

This chain joins TRBV20-1 and TRBJ1-1; TRBD1 is a possible D gene (5 bases). CDR3 length equals 14 residues. Trimming pared 8 bases from V and 1 base from J, leaving 17 bases between. Germline V gene sequence: CDR1 DFQATT, CDR2 SNEGSKA (reference sequence). The CDR3 sequence is CSPRDVIANTEAFF. CDR3 DNA: TGCAGTCCCAGGGACGTAATCGCGAACACTGAAGCTTTCTTT.

This chain joins TRBV27 and TRBJ2-1; tentatively, D is TRBD1 (5 bases). The CDR3 totals 12 residues. Germline V CDR1 and CDR2: MNHEY, SMNVEV (reference sequence). The ends were cut back, 5 bases at V and 4 bases at J, with 6 bases in the middle. CDR3 DNA: TGTGCCAGCAGTCCAGGGTACAATGAGCAGTTCTTC. This translates into CASSPGYNEQFF.

Sample share makes this clonotype medium-sized. The chain combines TRBV5-5 with TRBJ2-7; D might be TRBD1 or TRBD2, each matching 5 bases. Per germline, CDR1 SGHKS and CDR2 YYEKEE (reference sequence). The CDR3 extends over 12 amino acids. The V and J ends lost 2 bases and 6 bases respectively, with 9 bases between them. CDR3 protein: CASSLSGTEQYF. CDR3 coding DNA: TGTGCCAGCAGCTTATCAGGGACCGAGCAGTACTTC.